This entry lists 10 T cell receptor beta chains sequenced from one sample in a study of CD8 T cells in Susac syndrome. RNA in amounts of roughly 0.45 to 1 ug was reverse transcribed with random hexamers. TCRdb re-derived calls from the immunoSEQ multiplex PCR reads in MiXCR, one entry per CDR3 protein. The sample records 71,000 or so distinct CDR3 sequences, roughly 93% being singletons. Source material: CD4+ T cells from PBMCs. Every receptor here comes from a human donor with Susac syndrome.

This clonotype occurred once. The V gene is TRBV6-5, the J gene TRBJ2-2; the match to TRBD1 covers 7 bases. J was trimmed by 6 bases and V by 8 bases; bases with no gene match: 6. The CDR3 has 13 residues. Germline V gene sequence: CDR1 MNHEY, CDR2 SVGAGI. The CDR3 sequence is CASSTGAPGELFF. The CDR3 DNA is TGTGCCAGCTCAACAGGGGCCCCCGGGGAGCTGTTTTTT.

The V call is TRBV21-1, the J call TRBJ2-7; TRBD1 is the table's D call and was not checked against the DNA. TRBV21-1 is noted as a pseudogene. The CDR3 length is 15 residues. CDR3 in amino acids: CASSKVGGLTYEQYF. CDR3 sequence (DNA): TGTGCCAGCAGCAAAGTAGGGGGGCTCACCTACGAGCAGTACTTC.

V gene TRBV29-1 combines with J gene TRBJ2-7; weak D call: TRBD2 (7 bases). The CDR3 sequence is 15 residues long. V was shortened by 5 bases and J by 0 bases, with 17 bases between the two germline ends. Germline CDR1 SQVTM, CDR2 ANQGSEA. This chain's CDR3 is CSVRDLGGRSYEQYF. The CDR3 DNA follows: TGCAGCGTTAGGGACCTCGGGGGGCGCTCCTACGAGCAGTACTTC.

The V and J genes are TRBV7-2 and TRBJ1-2; 9 bases line up with TRBD1. Trimming took 5 bases from V and 5 from J; bases not matched to a gene: 15. Looked up from germline, CDR1 is SGHTA and CDR2 is FQGNSA. This CDR3 comprises 17 residues. CDR3 protein: CASSHNRDRVGKYGYTF. CDR3 sequence (DNA): TGTGCCAGCAGCCACAACCGGGACAGGGTAGGGAAGTATGGCTACACCTTC.

This clonotype was seen only once. Here the CDR3 DNA reads TGTGCCAGCAGCCAGGCCCGGACTGTTGAGACCCAGTACTTC. Its protein product is CASSQARTVETQYF. The chain uses TRBV11-2 and TRBJ2-5, with a possible D match to TRBD2 (5 bases). This CDR3 is 14 amino acids long. Germline V CDR1 and CDR2: SGHAT, FQNNGV. V dropped 5 bases and J dropped 5 bases, with 15 bases sitting between them.

The rearrangement links TRBV20-1 to TRBJ2-4; the D gene is possibly TRBD2 (6 bases). Germline V gene sequence: CDR1 DFQATT, CDR2 SNEGSKA (reference sequence). CDR3 length: 13 amino acids. The V end was cut by 6 bases, the J end by 3 bases, with 12 bases between. This chain's CDR3 is CSAMGGGKNIQYF. CDR3 in DNA: TGCAGTGCCATGGGGGGAGGCAAAAACATTCAGTACTTC.

This rearrangement joins TRBV6-6 to TRBJ2-3; D call uncertain. Germline V CDR1 and CDR2: MNHNY, SVGAGI (reference sequence). This CDR3 contains 15 residues. The V end was cut by 7 bases, the J end by 1 base, with 15 bases between. The chain's CDR3 is CASTPSWQGTDTQYF. CDR3 nucleotide sequence: TGTGCCAGCACTCCGAGTTGGCAGGGCACAGATACGCAGTATTTT.

The CDR3 DNA reads as TGCAGTGCTTTCCAAAGAGGACAGGGGGACGAGACCCAGTACTTC. Translation gives CSAFQRGQGDETQYF. The chain employs TRBV20-1 and TRBJ2-5, with TRBD1 matching over 10 bases. The CDR3 totals 15 residues. With V trimmed by 5 bases and J by 5 bases, 11 bases remained unmatched. CDR1 and CDR2 from the germline V gene are DFQATT and SNEGSKA (reference sequence).

The chain carries TRBV19 and TRBJ2-7; TRBD1 is a possible D gene (5 bases). This CDR3 is 15 amino acids long. V dropped 3 bases and J dropped 0 bases, with 12 bases sitting between them. Germline loops: CDR1 LNHDA, CDR2 SQIVND (reference sequence). This CDR3 is CASSIDSLSSYEQYF. CDR3 sequence (DNA): TGTGCCAGTAGTATTGACAGCCTAAGCTCCTACGAGCAGTACTTC.

This clonotype was counted a few times. V usage is TRBV3-1 and J usage is TRBJ2-7; TRBD1 aligns across 7 bases. The ends lost 4 bases at V and 6 bases at J; junction bases unmatched: 12. There are 15 residues in the CDR3. Germline V gene lookup returns CDR1 LGHDT and CDR2 YNNKEL (reference sequence). CDR3 region: CASSPRGRKVGEQYF. CDR3 coding DNA: TGTGCCAGCAGCCCTAGGGGGCGCAAAGTCGGCGAGCAGTACTTC.